A single sample gave rise to the 16 T cell receptor beta chains below, sequenced in a study of blood T cells in healthy people across ages. Sample-barcoded 5' priming and a J-beta primer mix drove a second PCR of 7 to 11 cycles. TCRdb passed the 5' RACE reads through MiXCR, listing each CDR3 protein once. The sample consists of about 730,000 distinct CDR3 sequences, about 42% of them appearing once. Input material: blood. The receptors shown here come from a woman aged 55-69 years in good health.

V and J are TRBV7-8 and TRBJ1-6, with a possible D match to TRBD1 (6 bases). Germline CDR1 SGHVS, CDR2 FQNEAQ. V was trimmed by 4 bases and J by 7 bases, leaving 17 bases between them. The CDR3 runs to 16 residues. CDR3 sequence: CASSSALNQGNSPLHF. The CDR3 region has the DNA TGTGCCAGCAGCTCGGCCTTAAATCAGGGGAATTCACCCCTCCACTTT.

This clonotype was seen only a few times. The genes are TRBV7-3 and TRBJ2-5, with 7 bases fitting TRBD1. The J call is in doubt because the DNA end fits TRBJ2-7 better. Per the germline V gene, CDR1 is SGHTA and CDR2 is FQGTGA. This CDR3 spans 15 amino acids. CDR3 nucleotides: TGTGCCAGCAGCCGCCTGGGACAGTTAGACCCCGAGCAGTACTTC. This sequence encodes CASSRLGQLDPEQYF.

This clonotype was detected only a few times. This sequence joins TRBV18 and TRBJ2-5; D remains ambiguous. This CDR3 contains 14 residues. CDR1 and CDR2 from the germline V gene are KGHSH and LQKENI. Trimming removed 0 bases at V and 1 base at J, with 6 bases between. The DNA for the CDR3 is TGTGCCAGCTCACCACCCAACAGCCAAGAGACCCAGTACTTC. Its protein product is CASSPPNSQETQYF.

This clonotype turned up a few times. The CDR3 here is CASSLRAPRIGEQFF. CDR3 sequence (DNA): TGTGCCAGCAGCTTAAGGGCCCCCAGGATTGGGGAGCAGTTCTTC. The J gene is TRBJ2-1, the V gene TRBV7-9; D call uncertain. The CDR3 is made up of 15 amino acids. Germline CDR1 SEHNR, CDR2 FQNEAQ (reference sequence). V was shortened by 2 bases and J by 10 bases, with 18 bases between the two germline ends.

As regards this clonotype: A much larger clone differs by one base, so this may be a read error. This chain connects TRBV10-3 to TRBJ2-5; 10 positions match TRBD2. Near its end, the DNA agrees better with TRBJ2-7, so the J call may be wrong. CDR3 length equals 15 residues. The germline CDR1 and CDR2 sequences are ENHRY and SYGVKD. The CDR3 here is CAISEGGAGGREQYF. The DNA for the CDR3 is TGTGCCATCAGTGAAGGGGGAGCGGGGGGGCGCGAGCAGTACTTC.

The V gene is TRBV5-1, the J gene TRBJ2-5; 7 bases agree with TRBD2. The CDR3 is 12 residues long. Germline CDR1 and CDR2: SGHRS and YFSETQ. The ends lost 3 bases at V and 11 bases at J; junction bases unmatched: 7. The CDR3 coding sequence is TGCGCCAGCAGCTGGGACTACAATGAGCAGTACTTC. Translating it yields CASSWDYNEQYF.

This clonotype came up once. This rearrangement joins TRBV28 to TRBJ2-1; 10 bases are shared with TRBD2. J gave up 8 bases and V 5 bases, and 12 bases lay outside the gene matches. The CDR3 is made up of 16 amino acids. From germline, CDR1 is MDHEN and CDR2 SYDVKM. The CDR3 DNA is TGTGCCAGCAGTCCCCCAGATAGCGGGAGGAAGGATGAGCAGTTCTTC. Protein: CASSPPDSGRKDEQFF.

The V call is TRBV7-9, the J call TRBJ1-2; D is unresolved. Germline CDR1 and CDR2: SEHNR and FQNEAQ (reference sequence). The CDR3 spans 14 residues. V was clipped by 5 bases and J by 4 bases, with 14 bases between them. CDR3 sequence: CASSQAAELYGYTF. The CDR3 region has the DNA TGTGCCAGCAGCCAGGCGGCCGAGCTCTATGGCTACACCTTC.

This chain connects TRBV7-2 to TRBJ2-7; TRBD2 aligns across 10 bases. V was clipped by 6 bases and J by 7 bases; unmatched bases: 15. The CDR3 sequence is 16 residues long. Germline values: CDR1 SGHTA, CDR2 FQGNSA. The CDR3 protein is CASSRTGLAPNNEQYF. In DNA, the CDR3 is TGTGCCAGCAGTCGCACGGGACTAGCGCCAAACAATGAGCAGTACTTC.

V usage is TRBV5-5 and J usage is TRBJ2-3, with D possibly being TRBD1 or TRBD2 (5 bases each). The CDR3 consists of 14 residues. Germline V CDR1 and CDR2: SGHKS, YYEKEE (reference sequence). The V gene lost 3 bases and the J gene lost 3 bases, with 11 bases spanning the gap. For the CDR3, the DNA is TGTGCCAGCAGCTCCGGGGCTGGGACAGATACGCAGTATTTT. Amino acid sequence: CASSSGAGTDTQYF. The full variable domain, with the rest looked up from reference TRBV5-5 and TRBJ2-3, is DAGVTQSPTHLIKTRGQQVTLRCSPISGHKSVSWYQQVLGQGPQFIFQYYEKEERGRGNFPDRFSARQFPNYSSELNVNALLLGDSALYLCASSSGAGTDTQYFGPGTRLTVL.

With respect to this clonotype: Being one base from a much bigger clone, this may be a read error. The chain couples TRBV10-3 to TRBJ2-1; 8 nucleotides align to TRBD2. The CDR3 spans 15 residues. V shed 11 bases, J shed 4 bases, and the junction held 13 bases outside the gene matches. Germline values: CDR1 ENHRY, CDR2 SYGVKD. The CDR3 nucleotides are TGTGCCCCGGGACTAGTGGGAGTAGCGTACAATGAGCAGTTCTTC. This translates into CAPGLVGVAYNEQFF.

This clonotype has a count of ten or more. The V gene is TRBV27, the J gene TRBJ2-7, with 8 bases aligning to TRBD2. Trimming took 6 bases from V and 1 from J; bases not matched to a gene: 8. The germline V gene has CDR1 MNHEY and CDR2 SMNVEV (reference sequence). This CDR3 region has 15 residues. This CDR3 is CASSPLAGLSYEQYF. The CDR3 nucleotides read TGTGCCAGCAGCCCTCTAGCGGGTCTGTCCTACGAGCAGTACTTC.

Points on this clonotype: One junction end disagrees with the germline gene, perhaps due to a read error. This chain uses TRBV25-1 with TRBJ2-6, with D perhaps matching TRBD2 (7 bases). Per the germline V gene, CDR1 is MGHDK and CDR2 is SYGVNS. The CDR3 extends over 13 amino acids. The CDR3 is CASTRGGANVLIF. Here the CDR3 DNA reads TGTGCCAGCACTAGGGGGGGGGCCAACGTCCTGATTTTC.

V and J are TRBV15 and TRBJ1-4; no clear D gene. This CDR3 spans 13 amino acids. V was shortened by 1 base and J by 8 bases, with 8 bases between the two germline ends. From germline, CDR1 is LNHNV and CDR2 YYDKDF (reference sequence). CDR3 sequence: CATSRGVGEKLFF. The CDR3 DNA is TGTGCCACCAGCAGAGGAGTCGGAGAAAAACTGTTTTTT.

The chain is built from TRBV5-1 and TRBJ2-1, with D possibly matching TRBD2 (5 bases). This CDR3 has 16 residues. V lost 6 bases and J lost 0, with 16 bases in between. Germline V CDR1 and CDR2: SGHRS, YFSETQ. CDR3 nucleotide sequence: TGCGCCAGCACACCAGACGGGGTGAGCTCCTACAATGAGCAGTTCTTC. This translates into CASTPDGVSSYNEQFF.

The V gene is TRBV20-1, the J gene TRBJ2-3; no firm D call. Trimming pared 3 bases from V and 0 bases from J, leaving 13 bases between. Per germline, CDR1 DFQATT and CDR2 SNEGSKA (reference sequence). The CDR3 runs to 15 residues. CDR3 DNA sequence: TGCAGTGCTAGTATCAGCGTCAGGAGCACAGATACGCAGTATTTT. Translated: CSASISVRSTDTQYF.